The 31 T cell receptor beta chains below were found in one sample sequenced in a study of monozygotic twins with inflammatory bowel disease. TCRdb reprocessed the 5' RACE reads, keeping one entry per CDR3 protein, no DNA. The sample has about 300,000 distinct CDR3 sequences. The sample comprised blood. These receptors were collected from a human donor with ulcerative colitis or Crohn's disease, or a healthy co-twin of an affected twin (not recorded which).

This chain links TRBV6-5 with TRBJ2-6. Germline V gene sequence: CDR1 MNHEY, CDR2 SVGAGI. This CDR3 has 15 residues. The CDR3 region is CASSFLESGANVLTF.

This CDR3 is CASSLGTDSGYTF. This chain connects TRBV7-3 to TRBJ1-2; without DNA, the TCRdb call of TRBD1 cannot be checked. The germline CDR1 and CDR2 sequences are SGHTA and FQGTGA. The CDR3 length is 13 residues. The full variable domain, rest sourced from reference TRBV7-3 and TRBJ1-2, is GAGVSQTPSNKVTEKGKYVELRCDPISGHTALYWYRQSLGQGPEFLIYFQGTGAADDSGLPNDRFFAVRPEGSVSTLKIQRTERGDSAVYLCASSLGTDSGYTFGSGTRLTVV.

The rearrangement joins TRBV3-1 to TRBJ2-2; TCRdb outputs TRBD2, but without DNA this stays unchecked. There are 14 residues in the CDR3. Germline CDR1 is LGHDT and CDR2 is YNNKEL (reference sequence). The CDR3 sequence: CASSPRTYTGELFF.

The chain employs TRBV7-2 and TRBJ2-2. The CDR3 runs 16 residues. Germline CDR1 is SGHTA and CDR2 is FQGNSA. The CDR3 region is CASNLVRARNTGELFF.

The chain recombines TRBV5-6 with TRBJ1-2; TCRdb's assignment of TRBD1 cannot be checked, as there is no DNA. The length of the CDR3 is 12 residues. The germline CDR1 and CDR2 sequences are SGHDT and YYEEEE. CDR3: CASSIQGGGYTF.

The V gene is TRBV7-2, the J gene TRBJ2-3; there is no DNA to check the TCRdb D call of TRBD1. The CDR3 runs to 15 residues. Germline lookup yields CDR1 SGHTA and CDR2 FQGNSA. CDR3 amino acids: CASRPSGGVTDTQYF.

The chain is built from TRBV10-3 and TRBJ2-1; the TCRdb D gene call, TRBD2, has no DNA to confirm it. This CDR3 has 15 amino acids. Germline V gene lookup returns CDR1 ENHRY and CDR2 SYGVKD. CDR3: CAISDGGSLWNEQFF.

The rearrangement links TRBV27 to TRBJ2-7; there is no DNA to check the TCRdb D call of TRBD2. Germline V gives CDR1 MNHEY, CDR2 SMNVEV (reference sequence). CDR3 size: 19 residues. Here the CDR3 reads CASSPRPGLAPMSSYEQYF.

The genes are TRBV20-1 and TRBJ2-7; as DNA is missing, the TRBD2 call by TCRdb cannot be tested. CDR3 length: 14 residues. Per the germline V gene, CDR1 is DFQATT and CDR2 is SNEGSKA (reference sequence). The chain's CDR3 is CSAIPTSGIYEQYF.

V usage is TRBV6-5 and J usage is TRBJ2-3; TCRdb proposes TRBD1, but this gene call is untestable without DNA. The CDR3 length is 11 residues. Per the germline V gene, CDR1 is MNHEY and CDR2 is SVGAGI. CDR3 residues: CASTQGDTQYF.

The chain employs TRBV7-2 and TRBJ1-5. CDR3 length: 16 amino acids. Germline CDR1 and CDR2: SGHTA and FQGNSA. The CDR3 here is CASSLFYRTTNQPQHF. Using reference TRBV7-2 and TRBJ1-5 for the parts outside the CDR3, the full variable domain is GAGVSQSPSNKVTEKGKDVELRCDPISGHTALYWYRQSLGQGLEFLIYFQGNSAPDKSGLPSDRFSAERTGGSVSTLTIQRTQQEDSAVYLCASSLFYRTTNQPQHFGDGTRLSIL.

The gene calls are TRBV5-1 and TRBJ2-3. The CDR3 length is 15 residues. Germline V CDR1 and CDR2: SGHRS, YFSETQ. The CDR3 reads CASSLFSKSTDTQYF.

The chain employs TRBV7-2 and TRBJ2-5; lacking DNA, the TRBD1 call made by TCRdb goes unchecked. Germline V CDR1 and CDR2: SGHTA, FQGNSA. This CDR3 region has 15 residues. The CDR3: CASSSLGQGEETQYF.

The chain joins TRBV5-4 to TRBJ1-1; TCRdb designates TRBD1, a call that cannot be tested without DNA. Per the germline V gene, CDR1 is SGHNT and CDR2 is YYREEE (reference sequence). The CDR3 is 14 amino acids. CDR3 residues: CASSLGQSNPEAFF. Full variable domain (remainder filled in from reference TRBV5-4 and TRBJ1-1): ETGVTQSPTHLIKTRGQQVTLRCSSQSGHNTVSWYQQALGQGPQFIFQYYREEENGRGNFPPRFSGLQFPNYSSELNVNALELDDSALYLCASSLGQSNPEAFFGQGTRLTVV.

The chain recombines TRBV12-3 or TRBV12-4 with TRBJ2-7. There are 14 residues in the CDR3. This CDR3 reads CASSGMAGVSEQYF.

This rearrangement joins TRBV14 to TRBJ2-1; TCRdb designates TRBD2, a call that cannot be tested without DNA. The germline V gene encodes CDR1 SGHDN and CDR2 FVKESK. The CDR3 consists of 16 residues. CDR3 sequence: CASSQERQSKYNEQFF.

V usage is TRBV6-1 and J usage is TRBJ1-5; with no DNA, the TCRdb D assignment of TRBD1 cannot be verified. Germline CDR1 MNHNS, CDR2 SASEGT. The CDR3 runs 15 residues. The chain's CDR3 is CASSKAQGSNQPQHF.

The V call is TRBV14, the J call TRBJ2-7. Germline V gene sequence: CDR1 SGHDN, CDR2 FVKESK. CDR3 length: 14 amino acids. This CDR3 reads CASSPQPPPYEQYF. The complete variable domain, with remaining parts taken from reference TRBV14 and TRBJ2-7, reads EAGVTQFPSHSVIEKGQTVTLRCDPISGHDNLYWYRRVMGKEIKFLLHFVKESKQDESGMPNNRFLAERTGGTYSTLKVQPAELEDSGVYFCASSPQPPPYEQYFGPGTRLTVT.

The chain uses TRBV11-2 and TRBJ2-3. Germline V gene sequence: CDR1 SGHAT, CDR2 FQNNGV. The CDR3 extends over 19 amino acids. CDR3 loop: CASSPRWADSIFGTDTQYF.

The chain joins TRBV5-4 to TRBJ2-7; TCRdb's assignment of TRBD2 cannot be checked, as there is no DNA. This CDR3 has 14 residues. Germline V lookup: CDR1 SGHNT, CDR2 YYREEE (reference sequence). The CDR3 protein is CASSDPSAGYEQYF.

The CDR3 spells CATSDPGTPRETPYF. This sequence joins TRBV24-1 and TRBJ2-5; no DNA is available, so the TRBD1 call from TCRdb remains unchecked. The CDR3 length is 15 residues. Germline V CDR1 and CDR2: KGHDR, SFDVKD.

The chain is built from TRBV29-1 and TRBJ2-2. The V gene's germline CDR1 is SQVTM and CDR2 ANQGSEA. The CDR3 extends over 14 amino acids. The CDR3 is CSVNLQMNTGELFF.

V usage is TRBV3-1 and J usage is TRBJ2-3; the TRBD1 assignment by TCRdb is unverifiable without DNA. The CDR3 is 14 residues long. From germline, CDR1 is LGHDT and CDR2 YNNKEL (reference sequence). CDR3 region: CASSLGTDTDTQYF.

The V call is TRBV7-2, the J call TRBJ2-5; with no DNA, the TCRdb D assignment of TRBD2 cannot be verified. CDR3 size: 18 residues. Germline assignment: CDR1 SGHTA and CDR2 FQGNSA. The CDR3 reads CASSYGTSGSGAVETQYF.

The V call is TRBV6-6, the J call TRBJ2-1; the D call of TRBD1 rests on TCRdb alone, since no DNA is present to check it. Per the germline V gene, CDR1 is MNHNY and CDR2 is SVGAGI (reference sequence). The CDR3 has 11 residues. The CDR3 sequence is CASSLGQIQFF.

V is TRBV7-9 and J is TRBJ2-7; absent DNA, TCRdb's TRBD2 call cannot be checked. The CDR3 totals 14 residues. The V gene's germline CDR1 is SEHNR and CDR2 FQNEAQ (reference sequence). The CDR3 is CASTFDYLATEQYF.

The rearrangement uses TRBV19 and TRBJ2-7; TCRdb's D call, TRBD1, is unchecked because there is no DNA. Germline lookup yields CDR1 LNHDA and CDR2 SQIVND (reference sequence). CDR3 size: 14 residues. CDR3 region: CASSSPYGVHEQYF.

The J gene is TRBJ2-1, the V gene TRBV4-3; the D gene TCRdb calls, TRBD2, cannot be checked with no DNA. The CDR3 totals 17 residues. Germline V lookup: CDR1 LGHNA, CDR2 YSLEER. The chain's CDR3 is CASSQWGLAGADNEQFF.

This chain joins TRBV7-2 and TRBJ2-5; checking the TCRdb D call of TRBD1 is not possible without DNA. CDR3 length equals 17 residues. Germline V gives CDR1 SGHTA, CDR2 FQGNSA. The chain's CDR3 is CASSLAGTGEAGETQYF.

This chain links TRBV12-3 or TRBV12-4 with TRBJ1-5; the TRBD1 assignment by TCRdb is unverifiable without DNA. This CDR3 is 16 amino acids long. This chain's CDR3 is CASSPGQGRGNQPQHF.

The chain employs TRBV30 and TRBJ1-2; as DNA is missing, the TRBD1 call by TCRdb cannot be tested. CDR3 length: 15 amino acids. Germline CDR1 is GTSNPN and CDR2 is SVGIG (reference sequence). The CDR3 reads CAWRREWGRNYGYTF. The full variable domain, rest sourced from reference TRBV30 and TRBJ1-2, is SQTIHQWPATLVQPVGSPLSLECTVEGTSNPNLYWYRQAAGRGLQLLFYSVGIGQISSEVPQNLSASRPQDRQFILSSKKLLLSDSGFYLCAWRREWGRNYGYTFGSGTRLTVV.